Only a few counts were recorded for the clone carrying this T cell receptor (beta chain). These data are taken from a study of cytotoxic CD8 clonotypes in ibrutinib-treated CLL. There are 14 residues in the CDR3. The germline CDR1 and CDR2 sequences are MNHNS and SASEGT. V dropped 5 bases and J dropped 7; count of bases not matched to a gene: 8. The method was immunoSEQ multiplex PCR; TCRdb's version includes in-frame clones alone and lacks a portion of them. Of about 50,000 clones listed, around four fifths were seen once; the top ten hold around 21%. This TCR was recovered from a human donor with chronic lymphocytic leukemia. This material consisted of PBMCs, taken after 24 months of ibrutinib treatment. This chain joins TRBV6-1 and TRBJ1-5; TRBD1 matches at 7 bases. Here the CDR3 DNA reads TGTGCCAGCAGTATGACAGGGAACGGGCAGCCCCAGCATTTT. Translated, it gives CASSMTGNGQPQHF.